Sequencing of this T cell receptor (beta chain) was carried out in a study of T cells in Graves' hyperthyroidism and ophthalmopathy. The study's findings and limits: Ophthalmopathy and stable hyperthyroidism were separated by a 13 V-J model. Most thyroid clonotypes expanded above 0.001 were also detected in blood.

Amplified TCR beta CDR3 regions came from RNA transcripts. The primer set for the first-round RT-PCR of the TCR CDR3 was HTBI. TCRdb itself ran the multiplex PCR reads through MiXCR, one entry per CDR3 protein. The table lists hundreds of thousands of distinct CDR3 sequences, about 45% of them singletons. Diagnosis relied on clinical symptoms, serum thyroxine and TRAb, thyroid ultrasound and orbital computed tomography. Trimming removed 5 bases from V and 1 base from J; junction bases left unmatched: 11. Germline V gene data show CDR1 as SGHTA and CDR2 as FQGNSA. This CDR3 has 18 residues. Points on this clonotype: Its target is not known.

Sequenced material: peripheral blood or thyroid tissue (not recorded which). This chain links TRBV7-2 with TRBJ2-5; 12 bases are a match to TRBD2. The receptor was isolated from an adult man with Graves' disease, either hyperthyroidism or ophthalmopathy (not recorded which). CDR3 region: CASSDGTSGYPPQETQYF. The CDR3 bases are TGTGCCAGCAGCGACGGGACTAGCGGGTACCCACCCCAAGAGACCCAGTACTTC. The full variable domain, in which reference TRBV7-2 and TRBJ2-5 provide the parts outside the CDR3, is GAGVSQSPSNKVTEKGKDVELRCDPISGHTALYWYRQSLGQGLEFLIYFQGNSAPDKSGLPSDRFSAERTGGSVSTLTIQRTQQEDSAVYLCASSDGTSGYPPQETQYFGPGTRLLVL.